This TCR beta chain was profiled in a study of blood T cell repertoires in COVID-19. Two consecutive negative NP/OP PCR tests, clearance, or resolved symptoms defined Cohort 3 recovery. TCRdb's table, derived via immunoSEQ multiplex PCR, lists solely in-frame clones and lacks some. Altogether a few hundred thousand clones are present, roughly 87% being singletons, with the ten largest covering approximately 3.1%. Comments on this clone: The sample holds other DNA sequences that translate to the same CDR3.

Specimen: PBMCs or T cells enriched from blood (not recorded which). This clonotype originated in a woman in her twenties or thirties who had recovered from COVID-19.

The CDR3 spells CASSPEGVSNQPQHF. CDR3 nucleotides: TGTGCCAGCTCACCAGAGGGTGTCAGTAATCAGCCCCAGCATTTT. The rearrangement uses TRBV18 and TRBJ1-5; no clear D gene. The V gene lost 2 bases and the J gene lost 4 bases, with 12 bases spanning the gap. The CDR3 consists of 15 residues. Germline V CDR1 and CDR2: KGHSH, LQKENI. The full variable domain, its missing parts supplied by reference TRBV18 and TRBJ1-5, is NAGVMQNPRHLVRRRGQEARLRCSPMKGHSHVYWYRQLPEEGLKFMVYLQKENIIDESGMPKERFSAEFPKEGPSILRIQQVVRGDSAAYFCASSPEGVSNQPQHFGDGTRLSIL.